This T cell receptor beta chain came from a study of blood T cell repertoires in COVID-19. Study details: Sources were T cells, B-cell-depleted T cells, or PBMCs; the material itself was cDNA or gDNA.

TCRdb keeps only in-frame clones here, not all; method: immunoSEQ multiplex PCR. In the table there are about 280,000 clones, 85% of which are singletons. V lost 7 bases to trimming and J lost 3 bases, with 16 bases between them. The CDR3 totals 15 residues. Germline CDR1 SNHLY, CDR2 FYNNEI. Two negative PCRs, clearance, or symptom resolution were required of recovered Cohort 3 donors. This clonotype was sampled from a woman aged 50 to 65 who had recovered from COVID-19. The sequencing input was PBMCs or T cells enriched from blood (not recorded which). The chain couples TRBV2 to TRBJ2-1; possible D gene TRBD2, 5 bases. In DNA form, the CDR3 reads TGTGCCAGCACCCTCACAAGGACTGACTACAATGAGCAGTTCTTC. Translating it yields CASTLTRTDYNEQFF.